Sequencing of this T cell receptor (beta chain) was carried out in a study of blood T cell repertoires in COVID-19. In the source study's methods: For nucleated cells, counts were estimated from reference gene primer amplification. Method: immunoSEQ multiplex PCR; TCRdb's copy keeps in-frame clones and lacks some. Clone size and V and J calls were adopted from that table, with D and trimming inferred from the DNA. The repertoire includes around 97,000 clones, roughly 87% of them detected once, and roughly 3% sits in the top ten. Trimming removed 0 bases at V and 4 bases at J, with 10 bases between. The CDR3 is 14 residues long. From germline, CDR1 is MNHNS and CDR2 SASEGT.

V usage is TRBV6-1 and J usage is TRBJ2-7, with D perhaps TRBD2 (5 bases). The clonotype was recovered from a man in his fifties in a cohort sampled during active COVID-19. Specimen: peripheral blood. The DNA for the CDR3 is TGTGCCAGCAGTGAAGCGACGGGGTTTTACGAGCAGTACGTC. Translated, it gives CASSEATGFYEQYV.